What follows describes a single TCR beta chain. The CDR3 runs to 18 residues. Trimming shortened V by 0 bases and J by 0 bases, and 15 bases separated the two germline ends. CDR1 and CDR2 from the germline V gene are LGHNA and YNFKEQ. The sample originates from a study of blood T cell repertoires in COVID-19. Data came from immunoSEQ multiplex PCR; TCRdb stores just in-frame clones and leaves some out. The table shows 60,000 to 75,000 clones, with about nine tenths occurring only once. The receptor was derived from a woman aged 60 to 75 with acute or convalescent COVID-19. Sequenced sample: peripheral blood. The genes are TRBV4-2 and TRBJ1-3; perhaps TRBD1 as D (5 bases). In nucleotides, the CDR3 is TGTGCCAGCAGCCAAGATTCAGGACACGCTATCTCTGGAAACACCATATATTTT. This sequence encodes CASSQDSGHAISGNTIYF.